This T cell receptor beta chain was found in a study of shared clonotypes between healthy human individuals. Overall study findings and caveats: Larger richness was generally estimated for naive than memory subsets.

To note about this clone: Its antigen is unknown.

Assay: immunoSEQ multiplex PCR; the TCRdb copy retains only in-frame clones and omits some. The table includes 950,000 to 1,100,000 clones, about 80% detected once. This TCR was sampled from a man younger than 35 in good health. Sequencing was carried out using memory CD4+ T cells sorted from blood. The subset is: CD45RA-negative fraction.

CDR3 DNA: TGTGCCAGCAGCTTAACGGACAGGATCGACACAGATACGCAGTATTTT. This translates into CASSLTDRIDTDTQYF. V and J are TRBV7-2 and TRBJ2-3; TRBD1 matches 7 bases. In germline, CDR1 is SGHTA, CDR2 FQGNSA. Trimming took 2 bases from V and 2 from J; bases not matched to a gene: 7. The length of the CDR3 is 16 residues.